This TCR beta chain was identified in a study of CD8+ T cells in alopecia areata. The germline V and J ends were trimmed by 5 bases and 3 bases, with 12 bases remaining between them. Looked up from germline, CDR1 is MNHEY and CDR2 is SMNVEV (reference sequence). The CDR3 runs to 14 residues. Lesional scalp punch biopsies and peripheral blood came from alopecia areata patients. CD4+ and CD8+ T cells were sorted from PBMCs. Comment on this clone: Its antigen is as yet unknown.

Study-level points and caveats: Normal skin contains resident alphabeta T cells, and these are also sequenced in scalp samples. Normal scalp showed lower clonality than lesional scalp, especially alopecia totalis/universalis.

It was cDNA, reverse transcribed from extracted RNA, that served as the sequencing template. Clones were sequenced by immunoSEQ multiplex PCR, and TCRdb holds only the in-frame ones, with some missing. The sample consists of approximately 120,000 clones, 45% to 50% of them appearing once. This receptor was taken from a human donor with alopecia areata. The specimen sequenced was NKG2D-low CD8+ T cells sorted from blood. V is TRBV27 and J is TRBJ2-3, with D unclear. CDR3 sequence: CASSPFGRTDTQYF. The CDR3 nucleotides are TGTGCCAGCAGTCCATTCGGTAGGACAGATACGCAGTATTTT.